Listed here are 8 T cell receptor beta chains from one sample, sequenced in a study of human T cells and chemical hapten exposure. Time point of the sample: pre-sensitization, week 0. The treatment here: therapeutic diphenylcyclopropenone sensitization with weekly scalp DPC. TCRdb ran MiXCR on the RACE reads and lists one entry per CDR3 protein. The sample shows roughly 380,000 distinct CDR3 sequences, approximately 5.1% of them seen only once. The sequencing used whole blood, collected in connection with sensitization to the hapten diphenylcyclopropenone (DPC). The receptors come from a woman between 50 and 59 years old with alopecia areata. Some clones in this sample may be carry-over from other donors' samples.

The rearrangement links TRBV12-3 or TRBV12-4 to TRBJ2-7; 9 nucleotides align to TRBD2. V was clipped by 4 bases and J by 2 bases; unmatched bases: 6. The CDR3 extends over 15 amino acids. The CDR3 loop is CASSSLAGSPYEQYF. In nucleotides, the CDR3 is TGTGCCAGCAGTTCTCTAGCGGGAAGCCCCTACGAGCAGTACTTC.

Many counts were recorded for this clonotype. The chain joins TRBV4-3 to TRBJ2-3, with 8 bases matching TRBD2. Germline values: CDR1 LGHNA, CDR2 YSLEER. CDR3 length equals 15 residues. V shed 5 bases and J 1 base; nucleotides not matched to a gene: 5. The CDR3 DNA follows: TGCGCCAGCAGCAGTAGCGGGGCGGGCACAGATACGCAGTATTTT. Residues: CASSSSGAGTDTQYF.

This clonotype was counted only a few times. The V and J genes are TRBV11-2 and TRBJ2-4; 7 positions agree with TRBD2. The CDR3 spans 13 residues. Germline loops: CDR1 SGHAT, CDR2 FQNNGV. V lost 5 bases and J lost 8; bases outside the gene matches: 6. In nucleotides, the CDR3 is TGTGCCAGCAGCCGCGGGGGTCGGGACATTCAGTACTTC. Encoded protein: CASSRGGRDIQYF. Full variable domain (rest looked up from reference TRBV11-2 and TRBJ2-4): EAGVAQSPRYKIIEKRQSVAFWCNPISGHATLYWYQQILGQGPKLLIQFQNNGVVDDSQLPKDRFSAERLKGVDSTLKIQPAKLEDSAVYLCASSRGGRDIQYFGAGTRLSVL.

This clonotype was counted many times. The chain employs TRBV7-3 and TRBJ1-1, with 8 bases identical to TRBD1. CDR1 and CDR2 (germline): SGHTA, FQGTGA. The V segment lost 5 bases and the J segment 7 bases; nucleotides outside the gene matches: 9. This CDR3 spans 14 amino acids. For the CDR3, the DNA is TGTGCCAGCAGCCTGGACAGGGTAGTCGGTGAAGCTTTCTTT. It encodes CASSLDRVVGEAFF.

This sequence joins TRBV4-1 and TRBJ1-5; D gene ambiguous. Germline values: CDR1 MGHRA, CDR2 YSYEKL. The CDR3 has 14 residues. V was cut by 2 bases and J by 4 bases, with 9 bases left in between. The CDR3 is CASSQLTLNQPQHF. CDR3 DNA: TGCGCCAGCAGCCAATTGACACTTAATCAGCCCCAGCATTTT.

The chain is built from TRBV20-1 and TRBJ2-3, with D possibly being TRBD1 (5 bases). This CDR3 has 12 residues. Trimming took 3 bases from V and 2 from J, leaving 6 bases between them. From germline, CDR1 is DFQATT and CDR2 SNEGSKA (reference sequence). The CDR3 coding sequence is TGCAGTGCTAGGACAGTCACAGATACGCAGTATTTT. Encoded protein: CSARTVTDTQYF.

There are a few counts of this clonotype. The chain combines TRBV28 with TRBJ2-1; 12 bases match TRBD2. The CDR3 runs to 16 residues. Germline CDR1 and CDR2: MDHEN and SYDVKM. V shed 6 bases and J 5 bases; nucleotides not matched to a gene: 8. The chain's CDR3 is CASRTSGSVRDNEQFF. CDR3 nucleotide sequence: TGTGCCAGCAGGACTAGCGGGAGCGTAAGAGACAATGAGCAGTTCTTC.

There are a few counts of this clonotype. This rearrangement joins TRBV5-1 to TRBJ1-5, with D maybe TRBD1 (5 bases). This CDR3 region has 15 residues. Germline V CDR1 and CDR2: SGHRS, YFSETQ. V gave up 4 bases and J gave up 3 bases, with 14 bases separating them. Here the CDR3 DNA reads TGCGCCAGCAGCCCCGAGGGGACGAACAATCAGCCCCAGCATTTT. Its translation: CASSPEGTNNQPQHF.